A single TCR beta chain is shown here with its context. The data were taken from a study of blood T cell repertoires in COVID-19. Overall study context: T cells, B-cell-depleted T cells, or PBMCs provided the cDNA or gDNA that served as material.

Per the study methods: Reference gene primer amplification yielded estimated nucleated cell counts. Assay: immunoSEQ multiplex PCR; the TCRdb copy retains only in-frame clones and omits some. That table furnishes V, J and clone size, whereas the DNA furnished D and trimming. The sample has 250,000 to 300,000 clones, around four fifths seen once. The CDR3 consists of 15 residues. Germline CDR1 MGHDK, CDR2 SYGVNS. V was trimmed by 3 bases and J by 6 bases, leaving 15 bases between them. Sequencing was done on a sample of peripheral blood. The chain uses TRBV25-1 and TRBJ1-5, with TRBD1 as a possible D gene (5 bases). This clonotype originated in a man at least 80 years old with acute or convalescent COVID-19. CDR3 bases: TGTGCCAGCAGTGAGGGGGACTCACGGGTTCAGCCCCAGCATTTT. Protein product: CASSEGDSRVQPQHF.